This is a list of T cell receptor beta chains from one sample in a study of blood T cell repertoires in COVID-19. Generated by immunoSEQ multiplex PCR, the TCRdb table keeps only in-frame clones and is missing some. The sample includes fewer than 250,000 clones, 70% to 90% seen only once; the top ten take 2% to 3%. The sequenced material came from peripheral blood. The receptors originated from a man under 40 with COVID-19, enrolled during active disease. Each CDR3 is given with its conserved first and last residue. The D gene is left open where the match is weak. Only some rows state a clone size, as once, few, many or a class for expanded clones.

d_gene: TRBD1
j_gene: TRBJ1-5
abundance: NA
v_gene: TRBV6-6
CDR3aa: CASSYSGQGNQPQHF
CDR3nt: TGTGCCAGCAGTTACTCCGGACAGGGCAATCAGCCCCAGCATTTT

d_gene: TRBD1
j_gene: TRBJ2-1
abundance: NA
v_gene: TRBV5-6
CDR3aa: CASSPPPQGIYNEQFF
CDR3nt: TGTGCCAGCAGTCCACCCCCACAGGGGATCTACAATGAGCAGTTCTTC

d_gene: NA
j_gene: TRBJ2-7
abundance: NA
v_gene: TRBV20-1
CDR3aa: CSARDSYEQYF
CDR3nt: TGCAGTGCCCGAGACAGCTACGAGCAGTACTTC

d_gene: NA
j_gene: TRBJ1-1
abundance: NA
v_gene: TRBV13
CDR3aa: CASSLGTGRTLNTEAFF
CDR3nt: TGTGCCAGCAGCTTAGGGACGGGAAGAACCCTGAACACTGAAGCTTTCTTT

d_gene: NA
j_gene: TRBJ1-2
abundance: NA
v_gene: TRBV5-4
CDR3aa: CASSLAPRGGYGYTF
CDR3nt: TGTGCCAGCAGCTTAGCCCCTAGGGGAGGCTATGGCTACACCTTC

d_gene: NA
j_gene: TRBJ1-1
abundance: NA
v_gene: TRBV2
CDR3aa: CASKWGGPTEAFF
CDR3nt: TGTGCCAGCAAGTGGGGGGGACCCACTGAAGCTTTCTTT

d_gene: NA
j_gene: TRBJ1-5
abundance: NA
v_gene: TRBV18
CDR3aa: CASSPEASQPQHF
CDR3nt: TGTGCCAGCTCACCAGAGGCTAGTCAGCCCCAGCATTTT

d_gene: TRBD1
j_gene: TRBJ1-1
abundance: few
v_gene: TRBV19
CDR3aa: CASNDGGQGTEAFF
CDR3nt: TGTGCCAGTAACGACGGGGGACAGGGGACTGAAGCTTTCTTT

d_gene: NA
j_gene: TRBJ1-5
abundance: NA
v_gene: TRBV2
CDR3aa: CASSEVGTQSTTQHF
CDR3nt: TGTGCCAGCAGTGAAGTAGGGACACAGTCAACGACCCAGCATTTT

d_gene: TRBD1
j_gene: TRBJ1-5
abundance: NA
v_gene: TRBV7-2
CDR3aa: CASSPRTGVGQPQHF
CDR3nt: TGTGCCAGCAGCCCCAGGACAGGGGTTGGTCAGCCCCAGCATTTT

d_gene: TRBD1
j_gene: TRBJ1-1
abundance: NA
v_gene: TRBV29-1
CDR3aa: CSVEATGVMNTEAFF
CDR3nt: TGCAGCGTTGAAGCTACAGGGGTAATGAACACTGAAGCTTTCTTT

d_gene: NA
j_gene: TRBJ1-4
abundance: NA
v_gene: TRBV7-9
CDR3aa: CASSLRDEKLFF
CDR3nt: TGTGCCAGCAGCCTACGGGATGAAAAACTGTTTTTT

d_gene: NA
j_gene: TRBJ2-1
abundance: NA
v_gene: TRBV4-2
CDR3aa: CASSPYASYNEQFF
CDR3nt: TGTGCCAGCAGCCCCTATGCATCCTACAATGAGCAGTTCTTC

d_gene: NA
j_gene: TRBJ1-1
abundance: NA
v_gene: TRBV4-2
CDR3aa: CASSQPTGVDTEAFF
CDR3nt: TGTGCCAGCAGCCAACCCACGGGAGTGGACACTGAAGCTTTCTTT

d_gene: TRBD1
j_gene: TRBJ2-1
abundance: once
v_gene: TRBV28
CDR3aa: CASSPPQGALDNEQFF
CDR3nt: TGTGCCAGCAGCCCACCCCAGGGGGCCCTTGACAATGAGCAGTTCTTC

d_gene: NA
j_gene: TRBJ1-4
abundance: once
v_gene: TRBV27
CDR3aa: CASSPGYSPTNEKLFF
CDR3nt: TGTGCCAGCAGCCCTGGATACAGTCCAACTAATGAAAAACTGTTTTTT

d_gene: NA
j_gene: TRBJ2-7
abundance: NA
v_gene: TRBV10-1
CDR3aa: CASSGEAPIYEQYF
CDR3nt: TGCGCCAGCAGTGGAGAGGCCCCAATTTACGAGCAGTACTTC